This T cell receptor (beta chain) was obtained from a study of blood T cell repertoires in COVID-19. Overall study: Researchers got acute and convalescent COVID-19 samples from the United States, Italy and Spain. PBMCs, B-cell-depleted T cells, or T cells provided the cDNA or gDNA that made up the material.

In the original workflow: Reference gene primer amplification yielded estimated nucleated cell counts. Assay used: immunoSEQ multiplex PCR; TCRdb lists only in-frame clones, some missing. The DNA was the basis for D and trimming; V, J and clone size are from that table. This table holds about 33,000 clones, 85% to 90% found once. The CDR3 sequence is 17 residues long. After removal of 5 bases from V and 3 bases from J, the junction contained 14 bases not matched to a gene. Germline CDR1 MGHDK, CDR2 SYGVNS. This clonotype was sampled from a human donor in a cohort sampled during active COVID-19. The V call is TRBV25-1, the J call TRBJ2-3; 7 bases agree with TRBD1. Sequences were obtained from peripheral blood. The CDR3 spells CASSPWTGEGDTDTQYF. CDR3 sequence (DNA): TGTGCCAGCAGTCCTTGGACAGGCGAAGGGGATACAGATACGCAGTATTTT.